These 20 T cell receptor beta chains were all obtained from the same sample, sequenced in a study of blood T cell repertoires in COVID-19. Clones were sequenced by immunoSEQ multiplex PCR, and TCRdb holds only the in-frame ones, with some missing. This table holds about 180,000 clones, about 86% found once. The material sequenced was peripheral blood. Source of these receptors: a man aged 65 to 85 with active or convalescent COVID-19.

The chain joins TRBV5-1 to TRBJ1-1; no clear D gene. The germline V gene encodes CDR1 SGHRS and CDR2 YFSETQ. The germline V and J ends were trimmed by 4 bases and 7 bases, with 14 bases remaining between them. CDR3 length equals 13 residues. The CDR3 loop is CASSRRDVGEAFF. The CDR3, as DNA: TGCGCCAGCAGCAGGAGGGATGTGGGTGAAGCTTTCTTT.

The V and J genes are TRBV5-1 and TRBJ1-5, with 7 positions matching TRBD1. With V trimmed by 3 bases and J by 6 bases, 6 bases remained unmatched. The CDR3 is 14 amino acids. The germline V gene encodes CDR1 SGHRS and CDR2 YFSETQ. DNA of the CDR3: TGCGCCAGCAGCTATGCAGGGGGAAGTCAGCCCCAGCATTTT. As protein: CASSYAGGSQPQHF.

V and J are TRBV11-2 and TRBJ1-5; TRBD1 might be the D (6 bases). The CDR3 runs to 14 residues. V lost 1 base and J lost 8, with 12 bases in between. Germline-derived CDR1 and CDR2 are SGHAT and FQNNGV. CDR3 in amino acids: CASSLGGGAEPQHF. The CDR3 nucleotides are TGTGCCAGCAGCTTAGGAGGGGGGGCAGAGCCCCAGCATTTT.

The chain couples TRBV5-1 to TRBJ2-1; 9 nucleotides agree with TRBD2. Germline CDR1 reads SGHRS; CDR2 reads YFSETQ. This CDR3 is built from 14 residues. J was trimmed by 6 bases and V by 4 bases; bases with no gene match: 5. The CDR3 sequence is CASSEPGLANEQFF. CDR3 DNA sequence: TGCGCCAGCAGCGAACCGGGACTAGCCAATGAGCAGTTCTTC. The whole variable domain, filled in from reference TRBV5-1 and TRBJ2-1, reads KAGVTQTPRYLIKTRGQQVTLSCSPISGHRSVSWYQQTPGQGLQFLFEYFSETQRNKGNFPGRFSGRQFSNSRSEMNVSTLELGDSALYLCASSEPGLANEQFFGPGTRLTVL.

Concerning this clone itself: The junction does not match germline at one end; this may be a read error. The chain links TRBV6-5 to TRBJ1-5; D is uncertain. There are 13 residues in the CDR3. CDR1 is MNHEY and CDR2 is SVGAGI in the germline V gene. CDR3 coding DNA: TGTGCCAGCAGTTCCGATGATCAGAGGCCCCGGCATTTT. Amino acid sequence: CASSSDDQRPRHF.

J is TRBJ1-6 and V is TRBV18; 7 nucleotides agree with TRBD1. The V segment lost 4 bases and the J segment 7 bases; nucleotides outside the gene matches: 7. The CDR3 spans 15 residues. CDR1 and CDR2 from the germline V gene are KGHSH and LQKENI. DNA for the CDR3: TGTGCCAGCTCACAAAACGCAGGGGGGAATTCACCCCTCCACTTT. This sequence encodes CASSQNAGGNSPLHF.

The rearrangement uses TRBV30 and TRBJ2-2; 12 bases match TRBD2. Germline CDR1 is GTSNPN and CDR2 is SVGIG (reference sequence). The CDR3 contains 16 residues. The trim removed 3 bases at V and 7 bases at J, leaving 9 bases unmatched. CDR3: CAWSRLAGDAGGELFF. CDR3 nucleotide sequence: TGTGCCTGGAGCAGACTAGCGGGGGACGCCGGCGGGGAGCTGTTTTTT.

The genes are TRBV29-1 and TRBJ2-2; D unclear. V lost 7 bases and J lost 7, with 7 bases in between. This CDR3 has 10 amino acids. Per the germline V gene, CDR1 is SQVTM and CDR2 is ANQGSEA. CDR3 sequence (DNA): TGCAGCGCCCAATTCGGGGAGCTGTTTTTT. The encoded protein is CSAQFGELFF.

The chain uses TRBV7-2 and TRBJ1-2, with D possibly matching TRBD1 (6 bases). This CDR3 is built from 14 residues. Germline V gene data show CDR1 as SGHTA and CDR2 as FQGNSA. Trimming took off 3 bases at V and 7 bases at J, with 15 bases between the two ends. The chain's CDR3 is CASSFGPTGSGYTF. Here the CDR3 DNA reads TGTGCCAGCAGCTTCGGTCCAACAGGGTCTGGCTACACCTTC.

The chain uses TRBV19 and TRBJ1-1; TRBD1 is a possible D gene (5 bases). Germline values: CDR1 LNHDA, CDR2 SQIVND (reference sequence). V lost 0 bases to trimming and J lost 7 bases, with 6 bases between them. The CDR3 is 12 residues long. CDR3 sequence (DNA): TGTGCCAGTAGTATAGACAGGGTTGAAGCTTTCTTT. Translating it yields CASSIDRVEAFF.

This chain uses TRBV27 with TRBJ2-2, with 8 bases identical to TRBD2. CDR1 is MNHEY and CDR2 is SMNVEV in the germline V gene (reference sequence). The V gene end was trimmed by 2 bases and the J gene end by 7 bases; junction bases not matched to a gene: 0. This CDR3 comprises 13 residues. CDR3 coding DNA: TGTGCCAGCAGTTTAGCGGGGGGCGGGGAGCTGTTTTTT. This gives the protein CASSLAGGGELFF.

The chain is built from TRBV7-2 and TRBJ1-1, with 10 bases aligning to TRBD1. The CDR3 totals 15 residues. V lost 5 bases and J lost 9; bases outside the gene matches: 12. CDR1 and CDR2 (germline): SGHTA, FQGNSA. The CDR3 sequence is CASSLSAGQGSKAFF. The CDR3 nucleotides read TGTGCCAGCAGCCTTAGTGCGGGACAGGGGTCTAAAGCTTTCTTT.

J is TRBJ2-3 and V is TRBV5-1; 10 nucleotides align to TRBD2. CDR3 length equals 17 residues. Trimming cost V 0 bases and J 0 bases; bases outside gene matches: 4. CDR1 is SGHRS, CDR2 YFSETQ, per germline. The CDR3 region is CASSLASGGPSTDTQYF. The CDR3 DNA reads TGCGCCAGCAGCTTGGCTAGCGGGGGCCCTAGCACAGATACGCAGTATTTT.

The gene calls are TRBV5-1 and TRBJ2-6; TRBD1 agrees at 8 bases. V lost 3 bases, J lost 3 bases, and 5 bases stayed unmatched. Germline V gene lookup returns CDR1 SGHRS and CDR2 YFSETQ. This CDR3 is built from 16 residues. CDR3 loop: CASSSQGANGANVLTF. CDR3 in DNA: TGCGCCAGCAGCTCCCAGGGGGCTAATGGGGCCAACGTCCTGACTTTC.

This chain uses TRBV4-1 with TRBJ2-5, with D possibly matching TRBD2 (6 bases). CDR1 is MGHRA and CDR2 is YSYEKL in the germline V gene. V was trimmed by 0 bases and J by 5 bases, leaving 10 bases between them. This CDR3 is 14 amino acids long. The CDR3 coding sequence is TGCGCCAGCAGCCAAGATCCAGGGAGGGAGACCCAGTACTTC. It codes for CASSQDPGRETQYF.

V usage is TRBV29-1 and J usage is TRBJ2-7; TRBD1 matches at 10 bases. After removal of 6 bases from V and 6 bases from J, the junction contained 8 bases not matched to a gene. CDR3 size: 13 residues. Per the germline V gene, CDR1 is SQVTM and CDR2 is ANQGSEA. The CDR3 is CSVGGTGAGEQYF. CDR3 in DNA: TGCAGCGTCGGTGGGACAGGGGCGGGCGAGCAGTACTTC.

V gene TRBV30 combines with J gene TRBJ1-2, with 8 bases matching TRBD1. The V and J ends lost 6 bases and 1 base, in that order; junction bases with no gene match: 7. The CDR3 totals 14 residues. The V gene's germline CDR1 is GTSNPN and CDR2 SVGIG (reference sequence). The CDR3 nucleotides read TGTGCCTGTCCCGGGACAGGCAGTAACTATGGCTACACCTTC. Translating it yields CACPGTGSNYGYTF.

The CDR3 DNA reads TGTGCCTCTAAAATGACAGGGAACGGTGGCTACACCTTC. It yields the protein CASKMTGNGGYTF. V is TRBV30 and J is TRBJ1-2; 7 bases line up with TRBD1. Germline CDR1 reads GTSNPN; CDR2 reads SVGIG (reference sequence). The CDR3 spans 13 residues. The V segment lost 7 bases and the J segment 7 bases; nucleotides outside the gene matches: 12.

This chain links TRBV9 with TRBJ1-4; 7 bases are shared with TRBD1. The V segment lost 3 bases and the J segment 2 bases; nucleotides outside the gene matches: 4. Germline CDR1 SGDLS, CDR2 YYNGEE. This CDR3 contains 15 residues. DNA of the CDR3: TGTGCCAGCAGCGGAAGGGGGCTGACTAATGAAAAACTGTTTTTT. It is translated as CASSGRGLTNEKLFF.

The V and J genes are TRBV11-2 and TRBJ2-5; 9 bases align to TRBD2. Trimming cost V 4 bases and J 5 bases; bases outside gene matches: 8. This CDR3 contains 15 residues. Germline assignment: CDR1 SGHAT and CDR2 FQNNGV. CDR3 sequence: CASSSPDSGSETQYF. CDR3 coding DNA: TGTGCCAGCAGCTCCCCAGATAGCGGGAGCGAGACCCAGTACTTC.